The 29 T cell receptor beta chains below all came from one sample that was sequenced in a study of T-cell reconstitution after alpha-beta-depleted transplantation in children. Whole-study findings and limits: Most T-cell counts and diversity one year after the transplant came from T cells that were newly produced.

Using unique molecular identifiers, the investigators prepared the TCRbeta library. TCRdb re-derived calls from the PCR reads in MiXCR, one entry per CDR3 protein. The sample has about 300,000 distinct CDR3 sequences, 7.5% to 9% seen once. These receptors have no identified antigens. Sequencing was performed on peripheral blood, taken 360 days after TCRalphabeta/CD19-depleted stem cell transplant. All receptors come from a female patient younger than 10 who had a stem cell transplant for Fanconi anemia, so the T cells may come from the graft donor.

This clonotype was recorded a few times. One junction end does not reproduce the germline sequence, and a read error may be involved. The V gene is TRBV30, the J gene TRBJ2-1, with no clear D. CDR3 length: 14 amino acids. The V gene's germline CDR1 is GTSNPN and CDR2 SVGIG (reference sequence). The CDR3: CASSRQVRWNEQFF. CDR3 DNA: TGTGCCTCGAGTCGGCAGGTGCGTTGGAATGAGCAGTTCTTC.

This clonotype has ten or more counts. The chain is built from TRBV24-1 and TRBJ2-4; D is possibly TRBD2 (6 bases). Trimming removed 9 bases from V and 1 base from J, with 6 bases in between. Germline V CDR1 and CDR2: KGHDR, SFDVKD. The CDR3 covers 12 residues. CDR3 sequence: CATGRAKNIQYF. CDR3 bases: TGTGCCACCGGGAGGGCCAAAAACATTCAGTACTTC.

This clonotype was counted ten times or more. The gene calls are TRBV24-1 and TRBJ2-3; no clear D. This CDR3 has 14 amino acids. Per the germline V gene, CDR1 is KGHDR and CDR2 is SFDVKD. Deletions cut 1 base from V and 4 bases from J, with 8 bases between. The CDR3 loop reads CATSDFGRPDTQYF. Here the CDR3 DNA reads TGTGCCACCAGTGATTTTGGACGACCAGATACGCAGTATTTT.

The chain is built from TRBV18 and TRBJ1-1; D call uncertain. Trimming removed 1 base from V and 4 bases from J, with 13 bases in between. Germline lookup yields CDR1 KGHSH and CDR2 LQKENI. This CDR3 spans 15 amino acids. CDR3 sequence reads: CASSPQGNRGTEAFF. CDR3 nucleotide sequence: TGTGCCAGCTCACCACAAGGGAACAGAGGCACTGAAGCTTTCTTT.

This clonotype has ten or more counts. The chain recombines TRBV5-8 with TRBJ1-2; D is undetermined. V gave up 2 bases and J gave up 7 bases, with 15 bases separating them. Germline loops: CDR1 SGHTS, CDR2 YDEGEE. This CDR3 has 14 residues. The CDR3 loop is CASSFSRLQSGYTF. The CDR3 DNA sequence: TGTGCCAGCAGCTTCTCTAGGCTCCAGTCTGGCTACACCTTC.

About this clonotype: One end of the junction fails to match germline, which may point to a read error. This chain uses TRBV14 with TRBJ2-7; D gene unclear. The CDR3 extends over 13 amino acids. CDR1 is SGHDN, CDR2 FVKESK, per germline. For the CDR3, the DNA is TGTGCCAGCAAGCCGGCTAGAAGCTACGGGCAGTACTTC. Encoded protein: CASKPARSYGQYF.

With respect to this clonotype: A single base separates this from a much larger clone, so it may be a read error. The chain employs TRBV12-3 or TRBV12-4 and TRBJ1-1, with D tentatively TRBD1 (5 bases). CDR3 size: 13 residues. CDR3 DNA sequence: TGTGCCGGCAGCCCAGACAGGAACACTGAAGCTTTCTTT. Protein: CAGSPDRNTEAFF.

The chain combines TRBV6-2 or TRBV6-3 with TRBJ1-2, with D tentatively TRBD1 (5 bases). Germline V gives CDR1 MNHEY, CDR2 SVGEGT. V dropped 6 bases and J dropped 0 bases, with 14 bases sitting between them. This CDR3 comprises 15 residues. CDR3 protein: CASRGPALANYGYTF. In nucleotides, the CDR3 is TGTGCCAGCAGGGGACCAGCTTTAGCTAACTATGGCTACACCTTC.

The chain carries TRBV6-1 and TRBJ2-2, with 12 bases lining up with TRBD2. This CDR3 comprises 13 residues. Germline CDR1 reads MNHNS; CDR2 reads SASEGT. With 8 bases clipped from V and 5 bases from J, the junction kept 0 bases outside the gene matches. The DNA of the CDR3 is TGTGCCAGCGGACTAGCGGGGACCGGGGAGCTGTTTTTT. Translation gives CASGLAGTGELFF.

This clonotype was counted between two and nine times. The gene calls are TRBV11-1 and TRBJ1-4; D unclear. Germline lookup yields CDR1 SGHAT and CDR2 FQDESV (reference sequence). Between the trimmed V and J ends, which lost 7 bases and 8 bases, there was a span of 26 bases. The CDR3 has 17 residues. The CDR3 region is CASIQYFGNLFNEKLFF. CDR3 in DNA: TGTGCCAGCATCCAGTATTTCGGAAATCTGTTTAACGAAAAACTGTTTTTT.

Worth noting for this clonotype: With a much larger clone just one base away, this may be a read error. The DNA of the CDR3 is TGTGCCAGCAGCTTAGGGGGGCCTCGGCCCCAGCATTTT. Residues: CASSLGGPRPQHF. The chain employs TRBV7-9 and TRBJ1-5; D may be TRBD1 (6 bases). The CDR3 spans 13 residues. The V gene lost 1 base and the J gene lost 9 bases, with 10 bases spanning the gap. The germline V gene has CDR1 SEHNR and CDR2 FQNEAQ (reference sequence).

This clonotype was recorded at least ten times. The genes are TRBV12-3 or TRBV12-4 and TRBJ2-3, with D perhaps TRBD2 (5 bases). Trimming cost V 6 bases and J 4 bases, with 14 bases left between them. This CDR3 contains 14 residues. The CDR3 coding sequence is TGTGCCAGCAGAGGACTGCGACGTCCAGATACGCAGTATTTT. It yields the protein CASRGLRRPDTQYF.

The rearrangement links TRBV6-1 to TRBJ1-2, with D perhaps matching TRBD1 (6 bases). V shed 2 bases and J shed 8 bases, with 15 bases lying between them. The CDR3 is 14 amino acids. Germline V gives CDR1 MNHNS, CDR2 SASEGT. The CDR3 DNA reads TGTGCCAGCAGTGAAACAGGGATGTGGGAAGGCTACACCTTC. This gives the protein CASSETGMWEGYTF.

The V call is TRBV2, the J call TRBJ1-2; a weak D match, TRBD1 (6 bases). The V end lost 11 bases, the J end lost 5 bases, and 15 bases lay between the germline ends. From germline, CDR1 is SNHLY and CDR2 FYNNEI. The length of the CDR3 is 12 residues. The CDR3 region has the DNA TGTGCCGGCCGACAGGAGTCATATGGCTACACCTTC. This translates into CAGRQESYGYTF.

The V and J genes are TRBV5-6 and TRBJ1-6; the D is unclear. Germline CDR1 is SGHDT and CDR2 is YYEEEE. The V end was cut by 0 bases, the J end by 12 bases, with 16 bases between. The CDR3 is 15 residues long. CDR3 region: CASSLGPGFPEPLHF. CDR3 nucleotide sequence: TGTGCCAGCAGCTTGGGGCCCGGATTCCCAGAACCCCTCCACTTT. Looking up the rest from reference TRBV5-6 and TRBJ1-6 gives the full variable domain: DAGVTQSPTHLIKTRGQQVTLRCSPKSGHDTVSWYQQALGQGPQFIFQYYEEEERQRGNFPDRFSGHQFPNYSSELNVNALLLGDSALYLCASSLGPGFPEPLHFGNGTRLTVT.

This clonotype was counted ten times or more. The chain carries TRBV12-3 or TRBV12-4 and TRBJ1-2; D uncertain. This CDR3 is 13 amino acids long. Trimming took 3 bases from V and 0 from J, leaving 5 bases between them. DNA for the CDR3: TGTGCCAGCAGTTTCGAGACTAACTATGGCTACACCTTC. Its translation is CASSFETNYGYTF.

This clonotype has a count of ten or more. V and J are TRBV11-2 and TRBJ1-1; D is undetermined. V dropped 5 bases and J dropped 0 bases, with 7 bases sitting between them. The CDR3 is 13 amino acids. Germline-derived CDR1 and CDR2 are SGHAT and FQNNGV. The CDR3 here is CASSAAMNTEAFF. The CDR3 bases are TGTGCCAGCAGCGCAGCCATGAACACTGAAGCTTTCTTT.

In its sample, this clonotype was seen many times. The V and J genes are TRBV29-1 and TRBJ2-5; 7 bases line up with TRBD2. CDR1 is SQVTM, CDR2 ANQGSEA, per germline. Unmatched junction bases numbered 2, after V lost 7 bases and J lost 0 bases. This CDR3 contains 12 residues. The DNA of the CDR3 is TGCAGCGCAGCGGGGAACCAAGAGACCCAGTACTTC. Translation gives CSAAGNQETQYF.

This clonotype has ten or more counts. The chain combines TRBV7-2 with TRBJ1-5, with D tentatively TRBD1 (5 bases). The CDR3 extends over 14 amino acids. V lost 5 bases, J lost 7 bases, and 15 bases lay in between. Germline V CDR1 and CDR2: SGHTA, FQGNSA. For the CDR3, the DNA is TGTGCCAGCAGCCCTTGGGAAGGGGAGCAGCCCCAGCATTTT. Its protein is CASSPWEGEQPQHF.

At least ten counts were recorded for this clonotype. The chain couples TRBV5-1 to TRBJ2-7; D uncertain. The CDR3 loop spans 16 amino acids. Germline CDR1 reads SGHRS; CDR2 reads YFSETQ. V lost 1 base, J lost 2 bases, and 16 bases lay in between. The CDR3 sequence is CASSLMTGQYTYEQYF. The CDR3 region has the DNA TGCGCCAGCAGCTTGATGACGGGCCAGTACACCTACGAGCAGTACTTC.

This clonotype was counted only a few times. This chain connects TRBV12-3 or TRBV12-4 to TRBJ1-3, with D possibly being TRBD1 (6 bases). The CDR3 is made up of 14 amino acids. V was shortened by 2 bases and J by 6 bases, with 11 bases between the two germline ends. DNA for the CDR3: TGTGCCAGCAGTTTATGGGGGCCCGAAAACACCATATATTTT. It yields the protein CASSLWGPENTIYF.

This clonotype was recorded many times. This sequence joins TRBV7-3 and TRBJ2-2, with TRBD1 as a possible D gene (6 bases). V dropped 0 bases and J dropped 8 bases, with 10 bases sitting between them. Germline lookup yields CDR1 SGHTA and CDR2 FQGTGA. The length of the CDR3 is 14 residues. The CDR3 sequence is CASSLTQGMGELFF. The DNA of the CDR3 is TGTGCCAGCAGCTTAACGCAGGGGATGGGGGAGCTGTTTTTT.

This clonotype has a handful of counts. The chain carries TRBV5-1 and TRBJ2-5; possibly TRBD1 for D (6 bases). The V end lost 4 bases, the J end lost 5 bases, and 12 bases lay between the germline ends. CDR1 is SGHRS and CDR2 is YFSETQ in the germline V gene. The length of the CDR3 is 13 residues. CDR3 loop: CASSEQGYETQYF. CDR3 bases: TGCGCCAGCAGCGAACAGGGTTATGAGACCCAGTACTTC.

This clonotype showed up many times. The chain couples TRBV9 to TRBJ2-3; TRBD1 agrees at 7 bases. Unmatched junction bases numbered 5, after V lost 2 bases and J lost 2 bases. CDR3 length: 15 residues. CDR1 and CDR2 (germline): SGDLS, YYNGEE. The CDR3 DNA reads TGTGCCAGCAGCGTGAACAGGGGCTACACAGATACGCAGTATTTT. It is translated as CASSVNRGYTDTQYF. Filled out from reference TRBV9 and TRBJ2-3, the complete variable domain reads DSGVTQTPKHLITATGQRVTLRCSPRSGDLSVYWYQQSLDQGLQFLIQYYNGEERAKGNILERFSAQQFPDLHSELNLSSLELGDSALYFCASSVNRGYTDTQYFGPGTRLTVL.

This clonotype was counted many times. This sequence joins TRBV27 and TRBJ2-7; unclear D gene. There are 13 residues in the CDR3. Between the trimmed V and J ends, which lost 0 bases and 2 bases, there was a span of 5 bases. Germline assignment: CDR1 MNHEY and CDR2 SMNVEV (reference sequence). CDR3 sequence: CASSLSWAYEQYF. The CDR3 DNA is TGTGCCAGCAGTTTATCGTGGGCCTACGAGCAGTACTTC.

This chain joins TRBV3-1 and TRBJ2-7; no clear D gene. There are 12 residues in the CDR3. CDR1 LGHDT and CDR2 YNNKEL come from the germline V gene (reference sequence). Trimming left V 0 bases short and J 7 bases short, with 7 bases between. CDR3 sequence (DNA): TGTGCCAGCAGCCAAGATTCTCCTGAGCAGTACTTC. This sequence encodes CASSQDSPEQYF.

This clonotype occurred a few times. The genes are TRBV27 and TRBJ1-2, with 7 positions matching TRBD1. V trimming: 1 base; J trimming: 6 bases; junction bases outside the gene matches: 17. This CDR3 is 18 amino acids long. CDR1 is MNHEY and CDR2 is SMNVEV in the germline V gene (reference sequence). This chain's CDR3 is CASSLYSRPGQNANGYTF. CDR3 coding DNA: TGTGCCAGCAGTTTATATTCCCGCCCGGGACAGAACGCCAATGGCTACACCTTC.

This clonotype has ten or more counts. This rearrangement joins TRBV5-1 to TRBJ1-1; no clear D. CDR1 and CDR2 from the germline V gene are SGHRS and YFSETQ. V was shortened by 0 bases and J by 5 bases, with 8 bases between the two germline ends. The CDR3 extends over 13 amino acids. The CDR3 is CASSLEVDTEAFF. CDR3 coding DNA: TGCGCCAGCAGCTTGGAAGTGGATACTGAAGCTTTCTTT.

Ten or more counts support this clonotype. This chain links TRBV2 with TRBJ2-3, with D maybe TRBD2 (6 bases). Germline lookup yields CDR1 SNHLY and CDR2 FYNNEI. The CDR3 consists of 14 residues. V shed 5 bases and J shed 6 bases, with 15 bases lying between them. CDR3 nucleotide sequence: TGTGCCAGCAGTAACTGGGGCGGGACGGATACGCAGTATTTT. Translation gives CASSNWGGTDTQYF.